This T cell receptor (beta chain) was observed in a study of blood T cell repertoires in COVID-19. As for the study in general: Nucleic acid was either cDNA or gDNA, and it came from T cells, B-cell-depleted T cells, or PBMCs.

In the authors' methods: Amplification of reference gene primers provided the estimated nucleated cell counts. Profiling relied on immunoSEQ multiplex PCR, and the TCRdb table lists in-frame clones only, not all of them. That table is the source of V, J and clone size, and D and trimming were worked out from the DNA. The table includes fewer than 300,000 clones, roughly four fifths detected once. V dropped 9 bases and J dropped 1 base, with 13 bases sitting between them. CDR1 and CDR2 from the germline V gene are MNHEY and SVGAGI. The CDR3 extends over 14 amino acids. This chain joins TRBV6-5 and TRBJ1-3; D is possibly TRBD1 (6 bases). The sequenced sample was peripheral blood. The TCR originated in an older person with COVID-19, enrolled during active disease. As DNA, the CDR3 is TGTGCCAGTTTTGGGGGCTTGTCTGGAAACACCATATATTTT. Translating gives CASFGGLSGNTIYF.